The rows below give T cell receptor beta chains drawn from one sample of a study of blood T cell repertoires in COVID-19. Sequencing was performed with immunoSEQ multiplex PCR; in TCRdb, only in-frame clones are kept and a portion is missing. The sample has over 85,000 clones, around 90% seen once. The source material was peripheral blood. These receptors all come from a woman between 50 and 59 years old with COVID-19, enrolled during active disease. CDR3s include the opening cysteine and the closing phenylalanine or tryptophan. The D gene is left open where the match is weak. Only part of the rows carry a size: once, few, many, or a class if the clone is expanded.

j_gene,d_gene,v_gene,abundance,CDR3aa,CDR3nt
TRBJ1-4,NA,TRBV15,NA,CATRGGDGSTNEKLFF,TGTGCCACCAGGGGGGGGGATGGGTCAACTAATGAAAAACTGTTTTTT
TRBJ2-7,TRBD1,TRBV7-2,once,CASSSRTGDYEQYF,TGTGCCAGCAGCTCCAGGACAGGTGATTACGAGCAGTACTTC
TRBJ2-3,NA,TRBV7-3,NA,CASSLGGLSTDTQYF,TGTGCCAGCAGCTTAGGAGGACTCAGCACAGATACGCAGTATTTT
TRBJ2-2,NA,TRBV5-6,NA,CASSLSGREVTGELFF,TGTGCCAGCAGCTTGAGTGGCAGGGAGGTCACCGGGGAGCTGTTTTTT
TRBJ2-1,NA,TRBV30,NA,CAWSAIGLINEQFF,TGTGCCTGGAGTGCGATCGGACTTATCAATGAGCAGTTCTTC
TRBJ1-1,TRBD1,TRBV7-6,NA,CASSQDGTGARNTEAFF,TGTGCCAGCAGCCAAGATGGGACAGGCGCCCGTAACACTGAAGCTTTCTTT
TRBJ2-7,TRBD1,TRBV18,NA,CASSPRGTGGYEQYF,TGTGCCAGCTCACCTAGGGGGACAGGAGGCTACGAGCAGTACTTC
TRBJ2-1,NA,TRBV5-1,NA,CASSSTPGTYNEQFF,TGCGCCAGCAGCTCGACCCCCGGGACATACAATGAGCAGTTCTTC
TRBJ1-5,NA,TRBV6-2/TRBV6-3,NA,CASSHGGGGQPQHF,TGTGCCAGCAGTCACGGCGGGGGAGGCCAGCCCCAGCATTTT
TRBJ1-5,TRBD1,TRBV3-1/TRBV3-2,NA,CASSPGQGLAQHF,TGTGCCAGCAGCCCGGGACAGGGGTTGGCCCAGCATTTT
TRBJ2-7,TRBD2,TRBV3-1/TRBV3-2,NA,CASSETRTSVYEQYF,TGTGCCAGCAGCGAGACTCGGACTAGCGTTTACGAGCAGTACTTC
TRBJ1-6,TRBD1,TRBV7-2,NA,CASRATGGSSPLHF,TGTGCCAGCAGAGCGACAGGGGGGAGCTCACCCCTCCACTTT
TRBJ1-2,NA,TRBV28,NA,CASSFRSYGYTF,TGTGCCAGCAGTTTCCGGAGCTATGGCTACACCTTC